This entry lists 14 T cell receptor beta chains sequenced from one sample in a study of cytomegalovirus exposure and HLA in healthy donors. The primer mix had 60 Vbeta and 13 Jbeta primers. TCRdb's copy holds only in-frame clones and misses some; the assay was immunoSEQ multiplex PCR. The profile shows about 120,000 clones, about four fifths of them singletons. Material: PBMCs. These TCRs come from a man younger than 40 in good health and CMV-seropositive.

The genes are TRBV5-4 and TRBJ2-5; 7 positions match TRBD1. The J segment lost 12 bases and the V segment lost 1 base, leaving 6 bases of the junction unmatched. Germline V gene data show CDR1 as SGHNT and CDR2 as YYREEE (reference sequence). The CDR3 has 12 amino acids. CDR3 DNA: TGTGCCAGCAGCTTGAGTGACAGGGCAAAGTACTTC. Its protein is CASSLSDRAKYF.

This clone was seen a handful of times. The same CDR3 also results from other DNA sequences found in this sample. V usage is TRBV11-3 and J usage is TRBJ2-1; D is possibly TRBD2 (5 bases). V lost 3 bases and J lost 2, with 5 bases in between. The CDR3 totals 13 residues. The germline CDR1 and CDR2 sequences are SGHNT and YENEEA. The CDR3 DNA sequence: TGTGCCAGCAGCTTGACTACCTACAATGAGCAGTTCTTC. Encoded protein: CASSLTTYNEQFF.

The rearrangement uses TRBV30 and TRBJ2-3; TRBD2 aligns across 9 bases. The CDR3 has 15 amino acids. J gave up 3 bases and V 5 bases, and 9 bases lay outside the gene matches. Germline CDR1 is GTSNPN and CDR2 is SVGIG (reference sequence). CDR3 sequence reads: CAWAEGAGGTDTQYF. Written as DNA, the CDR3 is TGTGCCTGGGCCGAAGGAGCGGGGGGAACAGATACGCAGTATTTT.

This clone appeared once. The rearrangement links TRBV19 to TRBJ2-7; 8 bases align to TRBD2. The CDR3 runs to 14 residues. The V segment lost 11 bases and the J segment 3 bases; nucleotides outside the gene matches: 12. CDR1 LNHDA and CDR2 SQIVND come from the germline V gene (reference sequence). Here the CDR3 DNA reads TGTGCCTCTCAAGCCAGCGGGAGTAACTACGAGCAGTACTTC. Translating it yields CASQASGSNYEQYF.

This clone was recorded once. The chain combines TRBV5-4 with TRBJ2-1; D perhaps matches TRBD1 (6 bases). CDR3 size: 15 residues. Trimming cost V 0 bases and J 4 bases, with 11 bases left between them. Germline CDR1 SGHNT, CDR2 YYREEE (reference sequence). CDR3 protein: CASSLGQGYYNEQFF. CDR3 DNA sequence: TGTGCCAGCAGCTTGGGCCAGGGGTATTACAATGAGCAGTTCTTC.

Worth noting for this clone: The sample contains more than one DNA sequence encoding this CDR3. This chain links TRBV7-8 with TRBJ1-2; 9 bases are shared with TRBD1. The J segment lost 4 bases and the V segment lost 5 bases, leaving 8 bases of the junction unmatched. The CDR3 is made up of 15 amino acids. Germline V lookup: CDR1 SGHVS, CDR2 FQNEAQ. The CDR3 DNA reads TGTGCCAGCAGCCCCAAGACAGGGGGTGGCTATGGCTACACCTTC. It codes for CASSPKTGGGYGYTF.

This clone was found a few times. The chain has TRBV12-5 and TRBJ2-5; the match to TRBD1 covers 9 bases. The CDR3 runs 15 residues. V was clipped by 7 bases and J by 5 bases; unmatched bases: 11. The V gene's germline CDR1 is LGHNT and CDR2 FRNRAP. CDR3 coding DNA: TGTGCTAGTGCCCTTGGGACAGGGTTTATGGAGACCCAGTACTTC. This codes for CASALGTGFMETQYF.

This clone has more than one count but fewer than ten. The chain recombines TRBV5-5 with TRBJ1-6; TRBD1 agrees at 11 bases. Germline V CDR1 and CDR2: SGHKS, YYEKEE (reference sequence). CDR3 length equals 15 residues. V was clipped by 2 bases and J by 8 bases; unmatched bases: 3. This CDR3 is CASSLEGQGDSPLHF. The CDR3 nucleotides read TGTGCCAGCAGCTTAGAGGGACAGGGGGATTCACCCCTCCACTTT.

This CDR3 reads CASSQDTGAYNEQFF. The CDR3, as DNA: TGTGCCAGCTCACAAGACACGGGAGCCTACAATGAGCAGTTCTTC. The chain employs TRBV19 and TRBJ2-1, with a tentative D call TRBD2 (6 bases). This CDR3 contains 15 residues. Germline CDR1 is LNHDA and CDR2 is SQIVND (reference sequence). Trimming left V 9 bases short and J 2 bases short, with 17 bases between.

The chain carries TRBV5-4 and TRBJ2-5, with D uncertain. CDR1 and CDR2 (germline): SGHNT, YYREEE (reference sequence). The germline V and J ends were trimmed by 4 bases and 2 bases, with 15 bases remaining between them. The CDR3 sequence is 15 residues long. The CDR3 is CASSPSEAIQETQYF. Written as DNA, the CDR3 is TGTGCCAGCAGCCCCTCCGAGGCAATACAAGAGACCCAGTACTTC.

The chain recombines TRBV5-1 with TRBJ1-6; the match to TRBD1 covers 8 bases. V dropped 4 bases and J dropped 10; count of bases not matched to a gene: 10. The length of the CDR3 is 15 residues. Germline V gene data show CDR1 as SGHRS and CDR2 as YFSETQ. CDR3 DNA sequence: TGCGCCAGCAGCACCCGACAGGGGTTACAGTCACCCCTCCACTTT. This gives the protein CASSTRQGLQSPLHF.

The chain recombines TRBV12-5 with TRBJ1-1, with 10 bases matching TRBD1. There are 16 residues in the CDR3. V trimming: 6 bases; J trimming: 4 bases; junction bases outside the gene matches: 11. Germline V gives CDR1 LGHNT, CDR2 FRNRAP. CDR3 nucleotide sequence: TGTGCTAGTGGCCAGCGACAGGGGGCGTATAGCACTGAAGCTTTCTTT. Its translation: CASGQRQGAYSTEAFF.

The rearrangement uses TRBV6-1 and TRBJ2-5; the match to TRBD1 covers 8 bases. CDR3 length: 13 amino acids. CDR1 and CDR2 (germline): MNHNS, SASEGT. V was pared by 7 bases and J by 5 bases, with 6 bases of the junction left unmatched. CDR3: CASNMDRAETQYF. The CDR3 DNA is TGTGCCAGCAACATGGACAGGGCCGAGACCCAGTACTTC.

The chain combines TRBV4-3 with TRBJ2-5, with 8 bases aligning to TRBD1. The CDR3 has 14 residues. V lost 4 bases and J lost 5; bases outside the gene matches: 6. CDR1 is LGHNA, CDR2 YSLEER, per germline. The CDR3 reads CASSPSGGRETQYF. The DNA of the CDR3 is TGCGCCAGCAGCCCGTCAGGGGGCCGGGAGACCCAGTACTTC.